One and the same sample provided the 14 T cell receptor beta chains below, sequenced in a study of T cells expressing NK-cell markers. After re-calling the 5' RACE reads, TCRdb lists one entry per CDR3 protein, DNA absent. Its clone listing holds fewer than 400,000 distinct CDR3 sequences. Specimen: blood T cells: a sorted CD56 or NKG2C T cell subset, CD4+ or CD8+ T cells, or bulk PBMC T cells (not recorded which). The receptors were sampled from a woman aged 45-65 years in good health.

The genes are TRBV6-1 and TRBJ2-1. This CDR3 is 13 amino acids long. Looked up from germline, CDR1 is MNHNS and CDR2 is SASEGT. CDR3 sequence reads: CASRRDFYNEQFF.

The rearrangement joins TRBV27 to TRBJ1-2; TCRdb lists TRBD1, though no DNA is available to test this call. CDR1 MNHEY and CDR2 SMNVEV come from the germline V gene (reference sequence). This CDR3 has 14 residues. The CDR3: CASSFSGRDYGYTF.

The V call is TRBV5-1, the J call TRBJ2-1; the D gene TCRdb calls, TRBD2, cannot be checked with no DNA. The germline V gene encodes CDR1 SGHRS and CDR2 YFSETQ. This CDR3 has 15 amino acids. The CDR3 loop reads CASSLVSGIHNEQFF. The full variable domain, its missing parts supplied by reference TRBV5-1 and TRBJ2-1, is KAGVTQTPRYLIKTRGQQVTLSCSPISGHRSVSWYQQTPGQGLQFLFEYFSETQRNKGNFPGRFSGRQFSNSRSEMNVSTLELGDSALYLCASSLVSGIHNEQFFGPGTRLTVL.

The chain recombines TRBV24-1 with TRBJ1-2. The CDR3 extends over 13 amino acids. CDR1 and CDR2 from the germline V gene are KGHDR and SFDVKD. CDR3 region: CATSDMHKGGYTF.

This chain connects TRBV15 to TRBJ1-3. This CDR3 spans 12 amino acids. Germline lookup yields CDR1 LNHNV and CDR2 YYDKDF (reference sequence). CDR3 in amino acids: CATKGSGNTIYF.

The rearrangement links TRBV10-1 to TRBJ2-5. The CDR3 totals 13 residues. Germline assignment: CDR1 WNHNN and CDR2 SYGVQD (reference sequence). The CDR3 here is CASSDYREGTQYF.

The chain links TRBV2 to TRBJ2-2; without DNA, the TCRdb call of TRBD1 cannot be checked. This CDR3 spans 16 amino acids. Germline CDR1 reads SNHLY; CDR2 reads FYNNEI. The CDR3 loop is CASSPSRGPGTGELFF.

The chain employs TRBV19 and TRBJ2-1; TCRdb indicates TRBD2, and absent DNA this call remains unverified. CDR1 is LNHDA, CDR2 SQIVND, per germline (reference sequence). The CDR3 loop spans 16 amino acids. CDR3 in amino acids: CASSKNTAGGGNEQFF.

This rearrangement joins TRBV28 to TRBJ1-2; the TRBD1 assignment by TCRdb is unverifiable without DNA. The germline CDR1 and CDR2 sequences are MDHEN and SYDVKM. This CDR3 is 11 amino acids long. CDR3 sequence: CASRFQGGYTF.

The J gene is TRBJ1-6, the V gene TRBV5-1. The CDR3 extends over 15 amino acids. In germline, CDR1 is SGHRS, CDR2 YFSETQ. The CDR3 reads CASSLVGTGNSPLHF.

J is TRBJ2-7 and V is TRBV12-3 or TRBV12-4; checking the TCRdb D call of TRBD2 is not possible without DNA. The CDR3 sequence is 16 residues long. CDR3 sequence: CASSLGGPRQPYEQYF.

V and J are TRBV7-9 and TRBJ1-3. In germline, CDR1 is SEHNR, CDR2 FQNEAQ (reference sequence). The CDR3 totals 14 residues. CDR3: CAASSSASGNTIYF.

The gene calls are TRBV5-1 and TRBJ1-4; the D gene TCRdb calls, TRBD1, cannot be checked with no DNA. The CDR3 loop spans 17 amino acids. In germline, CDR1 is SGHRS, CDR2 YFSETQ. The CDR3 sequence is CASSSISFSGTGDRLFF.

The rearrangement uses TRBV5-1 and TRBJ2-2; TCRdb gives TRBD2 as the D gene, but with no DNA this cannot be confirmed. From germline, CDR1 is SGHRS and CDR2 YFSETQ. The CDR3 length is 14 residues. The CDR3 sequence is CASSREGATGELFF. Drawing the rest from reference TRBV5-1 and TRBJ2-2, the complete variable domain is KAGVTQTPRYLIKTRGQQVTLSCSPISGHRSVSWYQQTPGQGLQFLFEYFSETQRNKGNFPGRFSGRQFSNSRSEMNVSTLELGDSALYLCASSREGATGELFFGEGSRLTVL.